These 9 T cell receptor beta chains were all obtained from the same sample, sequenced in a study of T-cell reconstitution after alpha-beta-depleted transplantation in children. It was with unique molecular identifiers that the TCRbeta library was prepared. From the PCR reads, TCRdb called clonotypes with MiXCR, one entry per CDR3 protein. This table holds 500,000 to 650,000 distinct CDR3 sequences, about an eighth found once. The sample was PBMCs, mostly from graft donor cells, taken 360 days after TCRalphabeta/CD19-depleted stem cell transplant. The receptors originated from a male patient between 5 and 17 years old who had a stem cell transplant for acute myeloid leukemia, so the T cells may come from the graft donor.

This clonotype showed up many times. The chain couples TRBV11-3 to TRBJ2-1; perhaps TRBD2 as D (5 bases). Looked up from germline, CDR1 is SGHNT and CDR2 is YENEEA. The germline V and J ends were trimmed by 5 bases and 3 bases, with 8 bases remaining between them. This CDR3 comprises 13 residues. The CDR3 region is CASSPTSYNEQFF. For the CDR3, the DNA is TGTGCCAGCAGCCCAACTAGCTACAATGAGCAGTTCTTC.

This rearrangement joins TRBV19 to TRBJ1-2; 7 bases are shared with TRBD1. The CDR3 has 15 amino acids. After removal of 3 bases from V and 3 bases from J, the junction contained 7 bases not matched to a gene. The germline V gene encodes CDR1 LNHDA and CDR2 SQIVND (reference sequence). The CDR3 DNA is TGTGCCAGTAGTATTCGACAGGGCCACGACTATGGCTACACCTTC. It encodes CASSIRQGHDYGYTF.

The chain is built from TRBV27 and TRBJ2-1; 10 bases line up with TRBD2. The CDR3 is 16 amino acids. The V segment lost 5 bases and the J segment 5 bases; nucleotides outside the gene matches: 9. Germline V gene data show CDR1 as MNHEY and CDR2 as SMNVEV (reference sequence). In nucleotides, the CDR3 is TGTGCCAGCAGTCAACGTTTAGCGGGAGGCAACAATGAGCAGTTCTTC. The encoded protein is CASSQRLAGGNNEQFF.

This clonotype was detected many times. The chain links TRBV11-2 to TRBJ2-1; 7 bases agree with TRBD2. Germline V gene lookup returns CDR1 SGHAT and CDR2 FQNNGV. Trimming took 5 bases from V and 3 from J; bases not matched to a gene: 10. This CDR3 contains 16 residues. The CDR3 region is CASSAWGSGDYNEQFF. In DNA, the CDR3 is TGTGCCAGCAGCGCTTGGGGGAGCGGGGACTACAATGAGCAGTTCTTC.

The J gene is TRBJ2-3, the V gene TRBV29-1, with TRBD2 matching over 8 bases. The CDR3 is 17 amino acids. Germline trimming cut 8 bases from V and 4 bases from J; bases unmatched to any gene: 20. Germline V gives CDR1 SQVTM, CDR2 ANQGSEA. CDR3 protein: CSSRSMIAGILPDTQYF. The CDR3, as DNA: TGCAGCTCCCGGAGTATGATAGCGGGAATATTGCCAGATACGCAGTATTTT.

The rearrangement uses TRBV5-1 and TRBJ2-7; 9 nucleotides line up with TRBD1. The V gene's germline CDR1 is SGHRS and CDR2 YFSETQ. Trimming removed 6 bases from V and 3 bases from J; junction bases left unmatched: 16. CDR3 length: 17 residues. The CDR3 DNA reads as TGCGCCAGCAAACAGGGGGCAGAGCGTCAGATCGGCTACGAGCAGTACTTC. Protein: CASKQGAERQIGYEQYF.

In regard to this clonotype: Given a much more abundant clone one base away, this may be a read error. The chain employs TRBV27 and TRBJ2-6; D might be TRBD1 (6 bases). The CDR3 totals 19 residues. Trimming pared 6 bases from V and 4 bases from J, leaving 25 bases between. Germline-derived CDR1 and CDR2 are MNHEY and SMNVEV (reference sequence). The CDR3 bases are TGTGCCAGCAGGTGTACAGGGTACCCCGGCCTCTGGGGGGCCAACGTCCTGACTTTC. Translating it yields CASRCTGYPGLWGANVLTF. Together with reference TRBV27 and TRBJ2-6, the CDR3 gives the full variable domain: EAQVTQNPRYLITVTGKKLTVTCSQNMNHEYMSWYRQDPGLGLRQIYYSMNVEVTDKGDVPEGYKVSRKEKRNFPLILESPSPNQTSLYFCASRCTGYPGLWGANVLTFGAGSRLTVL.

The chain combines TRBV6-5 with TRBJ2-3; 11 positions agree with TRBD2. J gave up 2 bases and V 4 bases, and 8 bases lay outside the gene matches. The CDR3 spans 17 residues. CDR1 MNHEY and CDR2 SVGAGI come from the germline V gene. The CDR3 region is CASSFAVAGGITDTQYF. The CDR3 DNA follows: TGTGCCAGCAGTTTTGCCGTAGCGGGAGGGATCACAGATACGCAGTATTTT.

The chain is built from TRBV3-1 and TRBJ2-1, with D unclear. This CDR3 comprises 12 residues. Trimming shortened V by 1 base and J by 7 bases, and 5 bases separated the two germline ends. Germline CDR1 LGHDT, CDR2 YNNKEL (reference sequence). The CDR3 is CASSQGENEQFF. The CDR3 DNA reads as TGTGCCAGCAGCCAAGGAGAGAATGAGCAGTTCTTC.